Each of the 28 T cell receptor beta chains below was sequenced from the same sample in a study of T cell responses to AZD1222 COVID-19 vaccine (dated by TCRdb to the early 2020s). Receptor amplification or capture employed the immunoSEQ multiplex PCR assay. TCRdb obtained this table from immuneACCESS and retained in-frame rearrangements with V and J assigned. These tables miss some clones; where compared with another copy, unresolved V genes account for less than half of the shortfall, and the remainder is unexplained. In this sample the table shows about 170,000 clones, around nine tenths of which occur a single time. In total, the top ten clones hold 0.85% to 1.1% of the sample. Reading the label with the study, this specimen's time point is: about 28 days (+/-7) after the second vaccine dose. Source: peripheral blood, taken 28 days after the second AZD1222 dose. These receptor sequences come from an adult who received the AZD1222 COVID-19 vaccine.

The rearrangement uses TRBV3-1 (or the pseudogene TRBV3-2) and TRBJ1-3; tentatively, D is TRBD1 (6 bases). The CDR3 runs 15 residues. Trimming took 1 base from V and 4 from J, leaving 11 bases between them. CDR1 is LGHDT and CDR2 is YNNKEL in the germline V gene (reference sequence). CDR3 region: CASSQGQGTGNTIYF. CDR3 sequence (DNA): TGTGCCAGCAGCCAAGGCCAGGGGACCGGAAACACCATATATTTT.

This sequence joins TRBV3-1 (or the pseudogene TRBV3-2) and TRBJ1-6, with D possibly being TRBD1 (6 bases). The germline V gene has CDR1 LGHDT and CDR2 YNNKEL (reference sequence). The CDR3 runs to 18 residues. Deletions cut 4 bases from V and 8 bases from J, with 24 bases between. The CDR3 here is CASSPDPLRDKYDSPLHF. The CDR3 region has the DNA TGTGCCAGCAGCCCTGATCCCCTCCGGGACAAGTACGATTCACCCCTCCACTTT.

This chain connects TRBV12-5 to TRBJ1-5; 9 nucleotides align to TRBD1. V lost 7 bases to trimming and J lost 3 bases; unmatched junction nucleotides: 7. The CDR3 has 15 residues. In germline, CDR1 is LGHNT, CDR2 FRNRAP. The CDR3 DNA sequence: TGTGCTAGTGCCTCGGGACAGGGATTCAATCAGCCCCAGCATTTT. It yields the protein CASASGQGFNQPQHF.

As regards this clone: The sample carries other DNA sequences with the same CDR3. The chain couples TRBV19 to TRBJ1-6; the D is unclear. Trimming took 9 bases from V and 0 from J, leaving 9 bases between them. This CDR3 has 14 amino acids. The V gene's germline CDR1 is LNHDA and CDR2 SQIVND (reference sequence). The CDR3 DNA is TGTGCCAGCTCAGAGAGCTCCTATAATTCACCCCTCCACTTT. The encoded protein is CASSESSYNSPLHF.

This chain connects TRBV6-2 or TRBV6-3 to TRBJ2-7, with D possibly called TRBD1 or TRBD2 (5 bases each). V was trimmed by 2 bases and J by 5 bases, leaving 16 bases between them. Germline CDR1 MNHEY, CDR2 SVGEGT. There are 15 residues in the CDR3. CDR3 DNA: TGTGCCAGCAGTTACGCGGGCAGGGCAACGGACGAGCAGTACTTC. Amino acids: CASSYAGRATDEQYF.

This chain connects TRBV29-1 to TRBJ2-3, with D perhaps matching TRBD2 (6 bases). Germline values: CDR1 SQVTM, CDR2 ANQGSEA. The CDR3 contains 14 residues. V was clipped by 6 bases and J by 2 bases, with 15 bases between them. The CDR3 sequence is CSVSRGTFTDTQYF. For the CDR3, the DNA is TGCAGCGTCTCCCGGGGGACCTTCACAGATACGCAGTATTTT.

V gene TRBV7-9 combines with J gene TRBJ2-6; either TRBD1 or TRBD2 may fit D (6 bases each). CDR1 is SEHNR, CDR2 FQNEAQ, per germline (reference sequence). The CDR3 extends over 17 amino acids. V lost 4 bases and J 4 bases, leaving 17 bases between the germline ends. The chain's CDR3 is CASSSAGGGEGANVLTF. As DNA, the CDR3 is TGTGCCAGCAGCTCGGCCGGGGGCGGGGAGGGGGCCAACGTCCTGACTTTC.

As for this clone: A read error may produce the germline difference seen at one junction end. CDR3: CATSRALRDGEQFF. The DNA of the CDR3 is TGTGCCACTAGCAGAGCTTTGAGGGACGGTGAGCAGTTCTTC. V usage is TRBV15 and J usage is TRBJ2-1; D possibly uses TRBD1 or TRBD2 (5 bases each). Germline loops: CDR1 LNHNV, CDR2 YYDKDF (reference sequence). This CDR3 has 14 residues.

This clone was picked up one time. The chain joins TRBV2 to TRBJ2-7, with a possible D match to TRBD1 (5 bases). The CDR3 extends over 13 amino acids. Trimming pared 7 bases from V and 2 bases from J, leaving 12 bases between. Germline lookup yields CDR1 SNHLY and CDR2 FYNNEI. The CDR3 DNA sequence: TGTGCCAGCAACGGACACGACACCTACGAGCAGTACTTC. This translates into CASNGHDTYEQYF.

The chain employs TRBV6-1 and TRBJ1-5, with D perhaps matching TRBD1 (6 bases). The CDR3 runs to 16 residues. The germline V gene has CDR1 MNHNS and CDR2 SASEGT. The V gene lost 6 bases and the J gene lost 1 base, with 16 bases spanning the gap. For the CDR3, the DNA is TGTGCCAGCAGGGAACAGGGTGCCCTAAGCAATCAGCCCCAGCATTTT. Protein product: CASREQGALSNQPQHF.

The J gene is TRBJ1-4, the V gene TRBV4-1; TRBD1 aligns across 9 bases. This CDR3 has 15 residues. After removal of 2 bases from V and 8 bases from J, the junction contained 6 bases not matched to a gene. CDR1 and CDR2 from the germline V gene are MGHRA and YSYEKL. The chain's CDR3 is CASSQLQGAGEKLFF. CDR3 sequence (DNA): TGCGCCAGCAGCCAACTACAGGGGGCTGGGGAAAAACTGTTTTTT.

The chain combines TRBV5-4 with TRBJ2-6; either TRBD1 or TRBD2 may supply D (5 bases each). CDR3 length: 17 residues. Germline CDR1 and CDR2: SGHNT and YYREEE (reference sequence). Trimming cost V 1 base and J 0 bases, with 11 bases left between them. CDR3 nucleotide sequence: TGTGCCAGCAGCTTGACCGGGACGGGCTCTGGGGCCAACGTCCTGACTTTC. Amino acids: CASSLTGTGSGANVLTF.

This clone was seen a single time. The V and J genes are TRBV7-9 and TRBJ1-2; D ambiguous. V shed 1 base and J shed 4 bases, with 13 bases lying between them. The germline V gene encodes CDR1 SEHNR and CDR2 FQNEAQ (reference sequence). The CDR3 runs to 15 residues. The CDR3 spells CASSLEAGVSYGYTF. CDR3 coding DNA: TGTGCCAGCAGCTTAGAAGCGGGAGTTAGCTATGGCTACACCTTC.

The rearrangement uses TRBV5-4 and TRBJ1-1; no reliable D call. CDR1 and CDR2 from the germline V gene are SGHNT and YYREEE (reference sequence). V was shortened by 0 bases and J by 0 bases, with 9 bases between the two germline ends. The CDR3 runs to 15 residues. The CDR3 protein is CASSLDRPMNTEAFF. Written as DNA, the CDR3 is TGTGCCAGCAGCTTGGACAGACCTATGAACACTGAAGCTTTCTTT.

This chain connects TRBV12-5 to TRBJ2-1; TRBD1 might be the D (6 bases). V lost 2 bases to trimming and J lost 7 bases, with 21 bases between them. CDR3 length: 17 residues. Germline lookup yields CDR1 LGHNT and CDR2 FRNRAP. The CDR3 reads CASGLLIDRRFRNEQFF. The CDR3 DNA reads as TGTGCTAGTGGTTTGCTGATAGACAGGAGATTCCGGAATGAGCAGTTCTTC. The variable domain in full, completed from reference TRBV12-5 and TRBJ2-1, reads DARVTQTPRHKVTEMGQEVTMRCQPILGHNTVFWYRQTMMQGLELLAYFRNRAPLDDSGMPKDRFSAEMPDATLATLKIQPSEPRDSAVYFCASGLLIDRRFRNEQFFGPGTRLTVL.

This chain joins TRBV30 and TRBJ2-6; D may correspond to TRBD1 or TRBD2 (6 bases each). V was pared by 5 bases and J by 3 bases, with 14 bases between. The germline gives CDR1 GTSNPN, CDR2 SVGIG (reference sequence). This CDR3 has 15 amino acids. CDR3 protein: CAWVRGVFGANVLTF. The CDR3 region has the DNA TGTGCCTGGGTAAGGGGGGTCTTTGGGGCCAACGTCCTGACTTTC.

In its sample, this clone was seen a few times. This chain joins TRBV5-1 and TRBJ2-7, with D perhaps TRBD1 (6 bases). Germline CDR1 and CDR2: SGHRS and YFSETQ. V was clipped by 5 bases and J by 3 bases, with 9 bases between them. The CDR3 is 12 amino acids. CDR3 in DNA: TGCGCCAGCAGTCCGGACAGCTACGAGCAGTACTTC. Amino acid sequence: CASSPDSYEQYF.

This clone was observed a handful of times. CDR3 residues: CASSEEVEEAYGYTF. The CDR3 DNA reads as TGTGCCAGCAGTGAAGAGGTAGAAGAGGCCTATGGCTACACCTTC. The chain uses TRBV2 and TRBJ1-2; D is ambiguous. The CDR3 length is 15 residues. Per the germline V gene, CDR1 is SNHLY and CDR2 is FYNNEI. V was pared by 1 base and J by 4 bases, with 13 bases between.

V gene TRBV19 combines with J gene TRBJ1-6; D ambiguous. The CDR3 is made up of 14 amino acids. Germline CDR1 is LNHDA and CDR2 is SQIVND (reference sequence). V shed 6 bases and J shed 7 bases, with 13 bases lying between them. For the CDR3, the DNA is TGTGCCAGTAGCCCTGGGGTTTTAAATTCACCCCTCCACTTT. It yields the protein CASSPGVLNSPLHF.

The CDR3 nucleotides are TGCAGCGTTGTGCTCAGGGGAGTTTGGATGAGCACTGAAGCTTTCTTT. This gives the protein CSVVLRGVWMSTEAFF. The gene calls are TRBV29-1 and TRBJ1-1, with D tentatively TRBD1 (6 bases). Trimming stripped 4 bases from V and 4 bases from J, with 22 bases between. The germline V gene encodes CDR1 SQVTM and CDR2 ANQGSEA. The CDR3 has 16 amino acids. Full variable domain (outside the CDR3, taken from reference TRBV29-1 and TRBJ1-1): SAVISQKPSRDICQRGTSLTIQCQVDSQVTMMFWYRQQPGQSLTLIATANQGSEATYESGFVIDKFPISRPNLTFSTLTVSNMSPEDSSIYLCSVVLRGVWMSTEAFFGQGTRLTVV.

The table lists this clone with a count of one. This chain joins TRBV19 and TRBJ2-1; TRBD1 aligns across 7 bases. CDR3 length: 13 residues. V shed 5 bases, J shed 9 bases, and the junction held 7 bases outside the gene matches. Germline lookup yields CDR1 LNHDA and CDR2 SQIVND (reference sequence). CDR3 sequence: CASSSTGSGEQFF. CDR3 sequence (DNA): TGTGCCAGTAGTTCGACAGGGTCCGGTGAGCAGTTCTTC.

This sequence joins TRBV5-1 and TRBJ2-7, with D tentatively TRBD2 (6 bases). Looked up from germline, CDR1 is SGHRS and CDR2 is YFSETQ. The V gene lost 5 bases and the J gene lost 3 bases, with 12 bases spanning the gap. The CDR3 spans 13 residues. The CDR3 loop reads CASRLADLYEQYF. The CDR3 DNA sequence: TGCGCCAGCAGGTTAGCGGATCTCTACGAGCAGTACTTC.

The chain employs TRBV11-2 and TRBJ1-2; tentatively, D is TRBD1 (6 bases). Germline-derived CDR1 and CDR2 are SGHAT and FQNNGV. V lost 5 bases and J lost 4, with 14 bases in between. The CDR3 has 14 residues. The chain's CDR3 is CASSRYRAPYGYTF. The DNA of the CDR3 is TGTGCCAGCAGCCGCTACAGGGCCCCCTATGGCTACACCTTC.

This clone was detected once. CDR3 residues: CASSLGVTGTDTQYF. The CDR3 DNA follows: TGTGCCAGCAGCTTAGGGGTAACAGGGACAGATACGCAGTATTTT. The chain employs TRBV7-9 and TRBJ2-3, with TRBD1 as a possible D gene (6 bases). Germline V lookup: CDR1 SEHNR, CDR2 FQNEAQ (reference sequence). V lost 1 base and J lost 3, with 11 bases in between. This CDR3 is built from 15 residues.

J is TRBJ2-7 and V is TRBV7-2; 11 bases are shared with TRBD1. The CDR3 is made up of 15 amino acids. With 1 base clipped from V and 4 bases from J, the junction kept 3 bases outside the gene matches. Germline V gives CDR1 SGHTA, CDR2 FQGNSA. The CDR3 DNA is TGTGCCAGCAGCTTAGTGGGACAGGGGGAGTACGAGCAGTACTTC. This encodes CASSLVGQGEYEQYF. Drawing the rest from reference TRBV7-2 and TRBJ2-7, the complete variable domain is GAGVSQSPSNKVTEKGKDVELRCDPISGHTALYWYRQSLGQGLEFLIYFQGNSAPDKSGLPSDRFSAERTGGSVSTLTIQRTQQEDSAVYLCASSLVGQGEYEQYFGPGTRLTVT.

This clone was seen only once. DNA for the CDR3: TGTGCCAGCAGCTTGGACAGGAATATTGGCTACACCTTC. Amino acids: CASSLDRNIGYTF. The chain employs TRBV7-2 and TRBJ1-2, with 7 bases lining up with TRBD1. The CDR3 spans 13 residues. With V trimmed by 3 bases and J by 7 bases, 5 bases remained unmatched. CDR1 and CDR2 (germline): SGHTA, FQGNSA.

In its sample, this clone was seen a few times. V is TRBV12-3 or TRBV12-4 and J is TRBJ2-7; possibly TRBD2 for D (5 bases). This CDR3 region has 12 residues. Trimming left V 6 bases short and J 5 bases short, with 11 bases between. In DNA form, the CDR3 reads TGTGCCAGCAGCCCGCGGGTTAACGAGCAGTACTTC. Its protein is CASSPRVNEQYF.

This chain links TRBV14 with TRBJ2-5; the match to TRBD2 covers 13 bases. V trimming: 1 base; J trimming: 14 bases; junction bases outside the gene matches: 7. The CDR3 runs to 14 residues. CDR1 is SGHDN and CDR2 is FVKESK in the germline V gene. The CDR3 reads CASSQGTSGGALYF. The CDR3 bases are TGTGCCAGCAGCCAAGGCACTAGCGGGGGGGCCCTATACTTC.